The T cell receptor beta chain under discussion was sequenced for a study of shared clonotypes between healthy human individuals. Study observations and caveats: Blood alone was sampled, and tissue repertoires likely differ.

Donors, healthy HIV-negative adults, lacked recent acute infections or vaccinations. Deep-level settings were used for running the assay. Authors' analysis steps: ImmunoSEQ gave junction-only sequences without quality scores, so filtering differed. Profiled with immunoSEQ multiplex PCR; TCRdb holds only in-frame clones, not every one. From that table come the V and J calls and clone size; the DNA was used to work out D and trimming. The sample comprises about 510,000 clones, roughly 78% of which are singletons, and over 10% rests with the top ten. A note on this clone: As yet, its antigen is unknown.

Germline values: CDR1 LNHDA, CDR2 SQIVND (reference sequence). V shed 0 bases and J shed 0 bases, with 6 bases lying between them. CDR3 length equals 15 residues. Source material: PBMCs. This clonotype was obtained from a middle-aged woman in good health. Some clones in this sample may be carry-over from other donors' samples. The rearrangement joins TRBV19 to TRBJ1-5; D unclear. DNA for the CDR3: TGTGCCAGTAGTATAGACAGGAGTAGCAATCAGCCCCAGCATTTT. Translating it yields CASSIDRSSNQPQHF.